A selection of T cell receptor beta chains follows, all from one sample in a study of post-analysis software for immune sequencing data. TCRdb recomputed calls from the PCR reads with MiXCR, one row per CDR3 protein. In the table there are hundreds of thousands of distinct CDR3 sequences, roughly 45% of which are singletons. Sequenced: blood. The source of these receptors is a girl between 10 and 17 years old with multiple sclerosis. CDR3s include the opening cysteine and the closing phenylalanine or tryptophan. The D gene is left open where the match is weak. For some rows the clone size is stated as once, few or many, or as a class when expanded; others skip it.

>TRBV27|TRBJ1-5|NA|NA
CASSSEPGSNQPQHF
TGTGCCAGCAGTTCCGAACCAGGGTCAAATCAGCCCCAGCATTTT
>TRBV4-2|TRBJ2-5|NA|NA
CASSQKQFHKETQYF
TGTGCCAGCAGCCAGAAACAGTTTCACAAGGAGACCCAGTACTTC
>TRBV6-6|TRBJ1-5|few|NA
CASSSGRDYSNQPQHF
TGTGCCAGCAGTTCGGGACGGGACTATAGCAATCAGCCCCAGCATTTT
>TRBV5-7|TRBJ1-1|NA|NA
CASSLLVRATEVFF
TGTGCCAGCAGCTTGTTAGTAAGGGCCACTGAAGTTTTCTTT
>TRBV10-3|TRBJ2-7|NA|NA
CAISEPPGPSYEQYF
TGTGCCATCAGTGAGCCACCGGGACCGTCCTACGAGCAGTACTTC
>TRBV7-3|TRBJ2-6|NA|TRBD1
CASSYSLDRETGANVLTF
TGTGCCAGCAGTTATTCGTTGGACAGGGAGACTGGGGCCAACGTCCTGACTTTC
>TRBV20-1|TRBJ2-3|NA|NA
CSARRGSTDTQYF
TGCAGTGCTAGAAGGGGGAGCACAGATACGCAGTATTTT
>TRBV6-5|TRBJ2-7|few|TRBD2
CASSYSGLADSYEQYF
TGTGCCAGCAGTTACTCCGGGCTAGCGGACTCCTACGAGCAGTACTTC
>TRBV20-1|TRBJ2-3|few|NA
CSARESGPLRGTQYF
TGCAGTGCTAGAGAATCGGGACCCCTGCGGGGTACGCAGTATTTT
>TRBV7-9|TRBJ1-4|NA|NA
CASSIQAGGATNEKLFF
TGTGCCAGCAGCATCCAGGCCGGAGGGGCAACTAATGAAAAACTGTTTTTT
>TRBV12-3/TRBV12-4|TRBJ2-7|NA|TRBD1
CASILGQGVDYEQYF
TGTGCCAGCATCCTCGGACAGGGCGTGGATTATGAGCAGTACTTC
>TRBV2|TRBJ1-6|NA|NA
CASSEGTANSPLHF
TGTGCCAGCAGTGAAGGGACAGCTAATTCACCCCTCCACTTT
>TRBV12-3/TRBV12-4|TRBJ2-5|few|NA
CASSYTETQYF
TGTGCCAGCAGTTACACGGAGACCCAGTACTTC
>TRBV5-1|TRBJ2-7|few|TRBD1
CASSWGTGNYEQYF
TGCGCCAGCAGCTGGGGGACAGGGAACTACGAGCAGTACTTC
>TRBV5-5|TRBJ2-7|NA|NA
CASSLRRARYEQYF
TGTGCCAGCAGCTTGCGGAGGGCGCGCTACGAGCAGTACTTC
>TRBV4-1|TRBJ2-5|NA|NA
CASSQALARQETQYF
TGCGCCAGCAGCCAAGCGCTAGCGCGACAAGAGACCCAGTACTTC
>TRBV7-9|TRBJ1-1|NA|TRBD1
CASSAGQGFTEAFF
TGTGCCAGCAGCGCCGGACAGGGATTTACTGAAGCTTTCTTT
>TRBV2|TRBJ2-4|NA|NA
CASSERSNIQYF
TGTGCCAGCAGTGAACGGAGTAACATTCAGTACTTC
>TRBV20-1|TRBJ2-1|NA|NA
CSALSWAHSYNEQFF
TGCAGTGCTCTAAGTTGGGCACACTCCTACAATGAGCAGTTCTTC
>TRBV5-1|TRBJ2-7|NA|TRBD1
CASSPQGSFYEQYF
TGCGCCAGCAGCCCACAGGGGTCCTTCTACGAGCAGTACTTC
>TRBV7-2|TRBJ2-7|NA|NA
CASSVRSYYEQYF
TGTGCCAGCAGCGTTAGATCATACTACGAGCAGTACTTC
>TRBV5-1|TRBJ2-5|few|NA
CASSHSVGRREETQYF
TGCGCCAGCAGCCACTCGGTGGGCAGGCGTGAGGAGACCCAGTACTTC
>TRBV20-1|TRBJ2-1|NA|NA
CSARVVPFYNEQFF
TGCAGTGCTAGAGTGGTCCCTTTTTACAATGAGCAGTTCTTC
>TRBV12-3/TRBV12-4|TRBJ2-2|NA|TRBD1
CASNTGTGGTGELFF
TGTGCCAGCAATACCGGGACAGGGGGCACCGGGGAGCTGTTTTTT
>TRBV19|TRBJ2-4|NA|TRBD2
CASSTIAGGRQNIQYF
TGTGCCAGTAGTACCATAGCGGGGGGGCGGCAAAACATTCAGTACTTC
>TRBV10-3|TRBJ2-3|NA|TRBD1
CAITLDREKRQYF
TGTGCCATCACTCTGGACAGGGAGAAAAGGCAGTATTTT
>TRBV20-1|TRBJ2-1|few|TRBD2
CSASTTSGKISYNEQFF
TGCAGTGCTTCGACGACTAGCGGGAAAATCTCCTACAATGAGCAGTTCTTC
>TRBV11-3|TRBJ2-3|NA|NA
CASSLGRSADTQYF
TGTGCCAGCAGCTTAGGCCGATCTGCAGATACGCAGTATTTT
>TRBV10-3|TRBJ1-1|NA|TRBD1
CAISTGTGVRGTEAFF
TGTGCCATTTCAACCGGGACAGGGGTCAGAGGCACTGAAGCTTTCTTT
>TRBV10-2|TRBJ1-1|NA|TRBD1
CASSETGATEAFF
TGCGCCAGCAGTGAGACAGGGGCCACTGAAGCTTTCTTT
>TRBV29-1|TRBJ1-1|many|NA
CSVDKGMNTEAFF
TGCAGCGTTGACAAAGGGATGAACACTGAAGCTTTCTTT
>TRBV24-1|TRBJ1-5|NA|NA
CATSDPGREGNQPQHF
TGTGCCACCAGTGACCCCGGGAGGGAGGGCAATCAGCCCCAGCATTTT
>TRBV12-3/TRBV12-4|TRBJ1-1|NA|NA
CASSLTSFREGTEAFF
TGTGCCAGCAGTTTAACCAGTTTTAGGGAGGGGACTGAAGCTTTCTTT
>TRBV30|TRBJ1-1|NA|NA
CAWSAGTGGAFF
TGTGCCTGGAGTGCCGGCACGGGAGGAGCTTTCTTT
>TRBV5-1|TRBJ2-7|NA|TRBD1
CASSFLSGQGYYEQYF
TGCGCCAGCAGCTTTCTGTCGGGACAGGGGTACTACGAGCAGTACTTC
>TRBV7-9|TRBJ1-2|NA|TRBD1
CASSRESGTGPTNYGYTF
TGTGCCAGCAGCCGTGAATCCGGGACAGGGCCCACTAACTATGGCTACACCTTC
>TRBV20-1|TRBJ2-1|few|NA
CSARADYYNEQFF
TGCAGTGCTAGAGCCGACTACTACAATGAGCAGTTCTTC
>TRBV2|TRBJ2-1|NA|TRBD2
CGIGRLAGTSSYNEQFF
TGTGGCATCGGGAGACTAGCGGGGACGAGCTCCTACAATGAGCAGTTCTTC
>TRBV7-2|TRBJ2-1|NA|NA
CASSADWGLGYNEQFF
TGTGCCAGCAGCGCCGATTGGGGTCTCGGTTACAATGAGCAGTTCTTC
>TRBV2|TRBJ1-5|NA|NA
CASSEDSTSNQPQHF
TGTGCCAGCAGTGAGGACAGCACTAGCAATCAGCCCCAGCATTTT
>TRBV5-1|TRBJ2-3|NA|NA
CASSSTSADTQYF
TGCGCCAGCAGCTCGACTTCGGCAGATACGCAGTATTTT
>TRBV12-3/TRBV12-4|TRBJ1-2|many|NA
CASSLEGGGYTF
TGTGCCAGCAGTTTGGAGGGGGGAGGCTACACCTTC
>TRBV11-2|TRBJ2-3|NA|NA
CASSFSTWAGDTDTQYF
TGTGCCAGCAGCTTCTCCACCTGGGCAGGGGACACAGATACGCAGTATTTT
>TRBV12-3/TRBV12-4|TRBJ2-2|NA|NA
CASSRTPTGELFF
TGTGCCAGCAGCAGGACACCGACCGGGGAGCTGTTTTTT
>TRBV12-3/TRBV12-4|TRBJ2-1|few|NA
CASRTSGQGTYNEQFF
TGTGCCAGCAGAACCTCGGGGCAGGGAACCTACAATGAGCAGTTCTTC
>TRBV3-1|TRBJ2-5|NA|NA
CASRNNHQETQYF
TGTGCCAGCAGGAACAATCACCAAGAGACCCAGTACTTC
>TRBV12-3/TRBV12-4|TRBJ2-1|NA|NA
CASSLYERRGHEQFF
TGTGCCAGCAGTTTGTATGAGCGGAGGGGACATGAGCAGTTCTTC
>TRBV6-1|TRBJ2-7|NA|NA
CASSEQGTTEQYF
TGTGCCAGCAGTGAACAGGGGACTACCGAGCAGTACTTC
>TRBV20-1|TRBJ2-1|NA|NA
CSALRQAMHNEQFF
TGCAGTGCTTTGCGACAGGCTATGCACAATGAGCAGTTCTTC
>TRBV6-5|TRBJ1-4|NA|NA
CASSVTSTNEKLFF
TGTGCCAGCAGTGTGACATCAACTAATGAAAAACTGTTTTTT
>TRBV12-3/TRBV12-4|TRBJ2-5|NA|TRBD2
CASSFGGLSGAYF
TGTGCCAGCAGTTTCGGGGGGTTGTCTGGGGCGTACTTC
>TRBV12-3/TRBV12-4|TRBJ1-2|many|NA
CASSLAGGYTF
TGTGCCAGCAGTTTAGCCGGTGGCTACACCTTC
>TRBV29-1|TRBJ2-7|many|NA
CSVEGVYEQYF
TGCAGCGTTGAAGGTGTATACGAGCAGTACTTC
>TRBV5-1|TRBJ2-5|NA|NA
CASSSGGPETQYF
TGCGCCAGCAGCTCTGGGGGGCCAGAGACCCAGTACTTC
>TRBV11-2|TRBJ2-1|few|NA
CASSPRTVGNYNEQFF
TGTGCCAGCAGCCCCAGAACAGTAGGGAACTACAATGAGCAGTTCTTC
>TRBV10-1|TRBJ2-5|once|TRBD2
CASSEGGAGAETQYF
TGCGCCAGCAGTGAGGGGGGAGCGGGAGCAGAGACCCAGTACTTC
>TRBV29-1|TRBJ1-1|few|NA
CSVETGTEAFF
TGCAGCGTTGAAACTGGCACTGAAGCTTTCTTT
>TRBV12-5|TRBJ2-5|NA|NA
CASGRDTPETQYF
TGTGCTAGTGGCCGGGACACCCCGGAGACCCAGTACTTC
>TRBV5-6|TRBJ2-7|NA|TRBD2
CASSLGGRAPLSYEQYF
TGTGCCAGCAGCTTGGGCGGGAGGGCCCCACTTTCGTACGAGCAGTACTTC
>TRBV6-5|TRBJ2-7|few|NA
CASSSPGIPGEQYF
TGTGCCAGCAGTTCACCAGGGATTCCGGGCGAGCAGTACTTC